Shown below are 29 T cell receptor beta chains from a single sample sequenced in a study of response to subunit inactivated influenza vaccine. TCRdb re-analysed the RT-PCR reads in MiXCR, keeping a single row per CDR3 protein. The sample has about 190,000 distinct CDR3 sequences, roughly an eighth seen once. Sample: CD8+ T cells sorted from PBMCs, taken 5 days after vaccination. The receptors were sampled from a man between 50 and 59 years old who received an inactivated influenza vaccine.

V usage is TRBV6-2 or TRBV6-3 and J usage is TRBJ1-5; D gene ambiguous. The CDR3 is made up of 13 amino acids. Trimming stripped 0 bases from V and 11 bases from J, with 11 bases between. Germline-derived CDR1 and CDR2 are MNHEY and SVGEGT. CDR3 nucleotide sequence: TGTGCCAGCAGTTACTCCGCCAGGTCGACCCAGCATTTT. Protein sequence: CASSYSARSTQHF.

This clonotype has a handful of counts. The chain recombines TRBV3-1 with TRBJ2-2; D is unresolved. Trimming removed 0 bases from V and 6 bases from J, with 5 bases in between. The CDR3 contains 13 residues. The germline V gene has CDR1 LGHDT and CDR2 YNNKEL (reference sequence). The CDR3 coding sequence is TGTGCCAGCAGCCAAGATTTTCCCGGGGAGCTGTTTTTT. Translating it yields CASSQDFPGELFF.

This clonotype occurred a few times. The chain uses TRBV12-3 or TRBV12-4 and TRBJ1-1, with 7 bases that match TRBD1. The CDR3 totals 14 residues. The ends lost 4 bases at V and 6 bases at J; junction bases unmatched: 8. The CDR3 region is CASSSWDRRAEAFF. Here the CDR3 DNA reads TGTGCCAGCAGTTCCTGGGACAGAAGGGCTGAAGCTTTCTTT.

The chain is built from TRBV12-3 or TRBV12-4 and TRBJ2-7; 13 bases line up with TRBD2. This CDR3 comprises 17 residues. The V and J ends lost 6 bases and 3 bases, in that order; junction bases with no gene match: 11. The CDR3 DNA is TGTGCCAGCAGCTTGAGACTAGCGGGGGGACGGGACTACGAGCAGTACTTC. Residues: CASSLRLAGGRDYEQYF.

This clonotype was counted between two and nine times. The genes are TRBV28 and TRBJ2-7; possibly TRBD2 for D (6 bases). Germline CDR1 and CDR2: MDHEN and SYDVKM. Trimming cost V 5 bases and J 3 bases, with 14 bases left between them. The CDR3 length is 14 residues. The CDR3 loop reads CASSPRGEDYEQYF. In DNA, the CDR3 is TGTGCCAGCAGTCCACGTGGGGAGGACTACGAGCAGTACTTC.

This clonotype showed up just a few times. The V gene is TRBV19, the J gene TRBJ2-3; D unresolved. With 5 bases removed from V and 1 base from J, the gap between germline ends came to 10 bases. The CDR3 runs to 14 residues. Germline CDR1 and CDR2: LNHDA and SQIVND (reference sequence). CDR3 sequence reads: CASSGSFGTDTQYF. As DNA, the CDR3 is TGTGCCAGTAGTGGCTCTTTTGGCACAGATACGCAGTATTTT. Using reference TRBV19 and TRBJ2-3 for the parts outside the CDR3, the full variable domain is DGGITQSPKYLFRKEGQNVTLSCEQNLNHDAMYWYRQDPGQGLRLIYYSQIVNDFQKGDIAEGYSVSREKKESFPLTVTSAQKNPTAFYLCASSGSFGTDTQYFGPGTRLTVL.

This clonotype was seen only once. The chain is built from TRBV2 and TRBJ1-1; TRBD1 might be the D (5 bases). Germline V gives CDR1 SNHLY, CDR2 FYNNEI. This CDR3 region has 14 residues. Trimming took off 2 bases at V and 6 bases at J, with 13 bases between the two ends. The CDR3 nucleotides are TGTGCCAGCAGTGAACGGGCAGGGCTCTCTGAAGCTTTCTTT. It encodes CASSERAGLSEAFF.

This chain connects TRBV4-1 to TRBJ2-1; tentative D call: TRBD2 (5 bases). V was clipped by 0 bases and J by 0 bases, with 9 bases between them. CDR1 MGHRA and CDR2 YSYEKL come from the germline V gene. This CDR3 comprises 16 residues. The chain's CDR3 is CASSQEPADSYNEQFF. The CDR3 DNA follows: TGCGCCAGCAGCCAAGAACCAGCGGACTCCTACAATGAGCAGTTCTTC.

J is TRBJ2-3 and V is TRBV4-3; TRBD1 aligns across 7 bases. The J segment lost 7 bases and the V segment lost 4 bases, leaving 8 bases of the junction unmatched. Looked up from germline, CDR1 is LGHNA and CDR2 is YSLEER. The length of the CDR3 is 14 residues. The CDR3 reads CASSPWTTGNTQYF. CDR3 sequence (DNA): TGCGCCAGCAGCCCCTGGACGACAGGGAATACGCAGTATTTT.

For the CDR3, the DNA is TGTGCCAGCAGGGACCGCCTCTACGAGCAGTACTTC. Amino acids: CASRDRLYEQYF. This chain links TRBV2 with TRBJ2-7; no clear D. Between the trimmed V and J ends, which lost 6 bases and 3 bases, there was a span of 9 bases. The germline V gene has CDR1 SNHLY and CDR2 FYNNEI. The CDR3 consists of 12 residues. Full variable domain (outside the CDR3, taken from reference TRBV2 and TRBJ2-7): EPEVTQTPSHQVTQMGQEVILRCVPISNHLYFYWYRQILGQKVEFLVSFYNNEISEKSEIFDDQFSVERPDGSNFTLKIRSTKLEDSAMYFCASRDRLYEQYFGPGTRLTVT.

CDR3 loop: CASSQARLGQGFREQYF. The CDR3 DNA sequence: TGTGCCAGCAGCCAAGCTCGATTAGGACAGGGGTTCCGCGAGCAGTACTTC. The chain combines TRBV3-1 with TRBJ2-7; TRBD1 agrees at 9 bases. Germline V CDR1 and CDR2: LGHDT, YNNKEL (reference sequence). V shed 1 base and J 6 bases; nucleotides not matched to a gene: 13. The CDR3 covers 17 residues.

On this clonotype: An end of the junction does not agree with germline; a read error may underlie this. The CDR3 nucleotides read TGTGCCATCAGCTTAGTCGGGATTAGCAGACAAGAGACCCAGTACTTC. Amino acids: CAISLVGISRQETQYF. The chain combines TRBV7-9 with TRBJ2-5, with a possible D match to TRBD2 (5 bases). CDR3 length: 16 amino acids. Germline V gene sequence: CDR1 SEHNR, CDR2 FQNEAQ (reference sequence).

This clonotype was detected only a few times. The gene calls are TRBV7-9 and TRBJ2-1; no clear D gene. The V end was cut by 1 base, the J end by 6 bases, with 4 bases between. Germline V gene sequence: CDR1 SEHNR, CDR2 FQNEAQ (reference sequence). The length of the CDR3 is 12 residues. The chain's CDR3 is CASSLDVNEQFF. The CDR3 DNA is TGTGCCAGCAGCTTAGACGTCAATGAGCAGTTCTTC.

This chain connects TRBV5-6 to TRBJ2-7; D not resolved. The CDR3 has 12 residues. Germline CDR1 SGHDT, CDR2 YYEEEE. V lost 4 bases and J lost 5, with 10 bases in between. The CDR3 loop reads CASSASNHEQYF. In nucleotides, the CDR3 is TGTGCCAGCAGCGCTAGTAACCACGAGCAGTACTTC.

This clonotype was counted ten times or more. The CDR3 DNA reads as TGCGCCAGCAGCTTGAACAGGGAGATAAACATTCAGTACTTC. Protein product: CASSLNREINIQYF. V gene TRBV5-1 combines with J gene TRBJ2-4, with D perhaps TRBD1 (6 bases). The CDR3 is 14 residues long. In germline, CDR1 is SGHRS, CDR2 YFSETQ. Between the trimmed V and J ends, which lost 1 base and 6 bases, there was a span of 11 bases.

The chain has TRBV24-1 and TRBJ2-5; D possibly corresponds to TRBD1 (5 bases). Trimming left V 7 bases short and J 2 bases short, with 19 bases between. From germline, CDR1 is KGHDR and CDR2 SFDVKD. The CDR3 contains 16 residues. CDR3 sequence (DNA): TGTGCCACCAGCCGCCAGGTAGGGGCAGATCAAGAGACCCAGTACTTC. It encodes CATSRQVGADQETQYF.

The chain combines TRBV6-2 or TRBV6-3 with TRBJ2-1; 9 nucleotides match TRBD1. With 6 bases clipped from V and 8 bases from J, the junction kept 11 bases outside the gene matches. Germline V lookup: CDR1 MNHEY, CDR2 SVGEGT. This CDR3 comprises 15 residues. The CDR3 DNA follows: TGTGCCAGCAGCCACACCGGGACAGGGTGGGATGAGCAGTTCTTC. Translation: CASSHTGTGWDEQFF.

This clonotype was detected a few times. The CDR3 protein is CASSFGAANTGELFF. The CDR3 DNA reads as TGTGCCAGCAGTTTTGGGGCGGCGAACACCGGGGAGCTGTTTTTT. The chain uses TRBV28 and TRBJ2-2; D may be TRBD1 (5 bases). Between the trimmed V and J ends, which lost 3 bases and 0 bases, there was a span of 8 bases. Germline CDR1 reads MDHEN; CDR2 reads SYDVKM. The CDR3 contains 15 residues.

The chain uses TRBV9 and TRBJ2-2; the match to TRBD2 covers 13 bases. V shed 4 bases and J 1 base; nucleotides not matched to a gene: 4. The CDR3 is made up of 17 amino acids. Germline V gene lookup returns CDR1 SGDLS and CDR2 YYNGEE. In DNA, the CDR3 is TGTGCCAGCAGCCACCGGACTAGCGGGGGGAACACCGGGGAGCTGTTTTTT. Translation: CASSHRTSGGNTGELFF.

Comments on this clonotype: Compared with germline, one end of the junction differs, possibly owing to a read error. V gene TRBV7-7 combines with J gene TRBJ2-2, with 8 nucleotides matching TRBD2. This CDR3 is built from 16 residues. From germline, CDR1 is SSHAT and CDR2 FNYEAQ (reference sequence). CDR3 sequence: CASSLASSGGTGELFF. In nucleotides, the CDR3 is TGTGCTAGCAGCTTAGCGTCCTCGGGGGGGACCGGGGAGCTGTTTTTT.

This chain links TRBV5-1 with TRBJ1-3; D perhaps matches TRBD1 (5 bases). V was shortened by 0 bases and J by 4 bases, with 8 bases between the two germline ends. CDR3 size: 14 residues. In germline, CDR1 is SGHRS, CDR2 YFSETQ. CDR3 DNA: TGCGCCAGCAGCTTGGACGGGGCCGGAAACACCATATATTTT. Its translation is CASSLDGAGNTIYF.

This clonotype has ten or more counts. The chain recombines TRBV5-1 with TRBJ1-1, with D tentatively TRBD1 (5 bases). The V end was cut by 0 bases, the J end by 5 bases, with 11 bases between. CDR3 length equals 14 residues. CDR1 is SGHRS and CDR2 is YFSETQ in the germline V gene. The CDR3 protein is CASSLGGVGTEAFF. The CDR3 bases are TGCGCCAGCAGCTTGGGAGGGGTCGGGACTGAAGCTTTCTTT.

This clonotype was detected many times. This chain joins TRBV12-3 or TRBV12-4 and TRBJ2-1; 7 bases fit TRBD2. The CDR3 is made up of 15 amino acids. The V gene end was trimmed by 1 base and the J gene end by 9 bases; junction bases not matched to a gene: 9. The CDR3 DNA reads TGTGCCAGCAGTTTAGAGTCAGCGGGGATACTTGAGCAGTTCTTC. Encoded protein: CASSLESAGILEQFF.

The genes are TRBV3-1 and TRBJ2-5; no clear D gene. Germline-derived CDR1 and CDR2 are LGHDT and YNNKEL (reference sequence). CDR3 length: 16 residues. V lost 5 bases and J 4 bases, leaving 20 bases between the germline ends. CDR3 bases: TGTGCCAGCAGCTCAAACACCGGACCGACGTCAGAGACCCAGTACTTC. It codes for CASSSNTGPTSETQYF.

This clonotype has at least ten counts. The rearrangement joins TRBV28 to TRBJ1-2; TRBD1 agrees at 8 bases. The CDR3 is 12 residues long. Germline assignment: CDR1 MDHEN and CDR2 SYDVKM. J was trimmed by 4 bases and V by 6 bases; bases with no gene match: 1. The CDR3 region is CASRGTGYGYTF. CDR3 in DNA: TGTGCCAGCAGGGGGACAGGCTATGGCTACACCTTC.

The chain combines TRBV6-5 with TRBJ2-3, with D perhaps assigned TRBD1 or TRBD2 (5 bases each). This CDR3 has 14 residues. Germline V gives CDR1 MNHEY, CDR2 SVGAGI. V was pared by 0 bases and J by 6 bases, with 10 bases between. As DNA, the CDR3 is TGTGCCAGCAGTTACTCGAGGGGCATGGATACGCAGTATTTT. Protein sequence: CASSYSRGMDTQYF.

Only a few counts were recorded for this clonotype. The chain recombines TRBV12-3 or TRBV12-4 with TRBJ1-5, with D unclear. Trimming took 1 base from V and 0 from J, leaving 7 bases between them. The CDR3 runs 15 residues. The CDR3 loop reads CASSLGSYSNQPQHF. The CDR3, as DNA: TGTGCCAGCAGTTTAGGCAGCTATAGCAATCAGCCCCAGCATTTT.

The sample holds a few counts of this clonotype. The gene calls are TRBV7-9 and TRBJ2-3; D might be TRBD2 (6 bases). CDR3 size: 12 residues. Per germline, CDR1 SEHNR and CDR2 FQNEAQ (reference sequence). Trimming shortened V by 4 bases and J by 7 bases, and 9 bases separated the two germline ends. The CDR3 loop is CASSSGLNTQYF. The CDR3 DNA reads TGTGCCAGCAGCTCGGGACTTAATACGCAGTATTTT.

This clonotype showed up just a few times. The chain employs TRBV7-9 and TRBJ2-7; 7 bases fit TRBD2. Germline CDR1 and CDR2: SEHNR and FQNEAQ (reference sequence). This CDR3 has 14 amino acids. V trimming: 0 bases; J trimming: 3 bases; junction bases outside the gene matches: 2. CDR3 nucleotides: TGTGCCAGCAGCTTAGCATCTAGCGGCTACGAGCAGTACTTC. As protein: CASSLASSGYEQYF.